This T cell receptor beta chain comes out of a study of shared clonotypes between healthy human individuals. Study-wide results and limits: Clonotypes that were shared across four donors made up about 4.5% of naive CD4 clonotypes.

This clone was found once. Its target is not known. Participating donors were healthy, HIV-negative adults free of recent acute infections or vaccinations. It was into CD45RA+ naive and CD45RA-negative memory subsets that the CD4+ cells were split. V was trimmed by 6 bases and J by 5 bases, leaving 17 bases between them. CDR3 size: 15 residues. CDR1 is ENHRY and CDR2 is SYGVKD in the germline V gene. Sequencing used immunoSEQ multiplex PCR; TCRdb keeps in-frame clones, though not all of them. The sample holds roughly 760,000 clones, around two thirds seen once. V gene TRBV10-3 combines with J gene TRBJ1-5; possibly TRBD1 for D (5 bases). The receptor was derived from a woman aged 25 to 39 in good health. The sequencing input was memory CD4+ T cells sorted from blood. Noted subset: CD45RA-negative fraction. The CDR3 reads CAISASTGDDQPQHF. Written as DNA, the CDR3 is TGTGCCATCAGCGCATCGACGGGGGATGATCAGCCCCAGCATTTT.